This T cell receptor beta chain emerged from a study of T-cell memory formation after mild COVID-19 (dated by TCRdb to the early 2020s). About the investigation overall: TCR sequence clusters from the two donors were found to be largely donor specific. In two donors, T-cell clones that expanded and contracted after mild COVID-19 were followed by sequencing TCRalpha and TCRbeta repertoires longitudinally. Two young, previously healthy adult volunteers, one female and one male, were included in the cohort. The study at large found these results: SARS-CoV-2 specificity was not confirmed for the second-wave clones peaking on day 37. Clones contracting from day 15 to 85 had balanced CD4/CD8 phenotypes, while a second wave expanding from day 15 to 37 was biased towards CD4+. Some responding clones were found in pre-infection memory, which suggests that pre-existing cross-reactive memory T cells took part in the SARS-CoV-2 response. The study included only two mild cases, and larger cohorts that include severe cases with pre-infection samples were judged to be necessary. Contracting CD4+ clones appeared mostly in the CM and EM memory subsets, whereas CD8+ clones were enriched in EMRA.

CDR1 and CDR2, looked up from the germline V gene, are SGHTA and FQGTGA. V loses 5 bases, J loses 0 bases, and the germline ends lie 14 bases apart. The CDR3 sequence holds 15 residues, the cysteine and phenylalanine included. Of the read, only the CDR3 DNA is kept; its 45 bases are in frame from base 1. The instrument given in TCRdb is Illumina NovaSeq 6000. TCRalpha and TCRbeta cDNA libraries were constructed by 5'RACE with constant-segment primers, with sample barcodes and unique molecular identifiers being introduced. RNA was extracted from every sample with Trizol reagent. Amplification of the libraries took two PCR steps, and the second step added a second sample barcode plus Illumina TruSeq adapters. The libraries were sequenced on an Illumina NovaSeq using 2 x 150 bp paired-end reads. The authors' analysis ran thus. The reads were demultiplexed and collapsed into UMI-guided consensus sequences using migec v1.2.7. Using mixcr v2.1.11, UMI consensuses were aligned to TRA and TRB V and J templates and then assembled into clonotypes. Expanded or contracted clonotypes were those called significant by both edgeR and NoisET, with noise models trained on biological replicates. For edgeR calls, the cutoffs were a false discovery rate-adjusted p below 0.01 and a log2 fold-change threshold of 1. As an exploratory analysis of dynamics, max-normalized trajectories of the 1000 most abundant clonotypes were examined by PCA with hierarchical clustering. Separately sequenced CD4+ and CD8+ repertoires were used to assign a CD4 or CD8 phenotype to each responding clone. The raw public data were reprocessed by TCRdb itself: fastp quality trimming at Q25, MiXCR clonotype calling, in-frame beta chains only. Each CDR3 protein appears once, grouped with its most common genes and DNA. The V and J calls here are based on TCRdb, not the publication. This sample lists about 350,000 distinct CDR3 sequences; roughly an eighth were detected once. 22% of the sample goes to the ten largest clones.

PBMCs were isolated by Ficoll-Paque density gradient centrifugation. A remark on this clonotype: Its antigen has not been determined. No qualities accompany the bases; no much larger clone lies one base away.

Recombination connected TRBV7-3 to TRBJ2-7; the D gene cannot be resolved beyond TRBD1 or TRBD2, each matching 6 bases. Sequencing input: PBMCs or a T cell subset sorted from them (not recorded which). The TCR was taken from a man aged 18 to 29 who had mild COVID-19 (a few samples of this study predate the infection). The sample titles of this study are shuffled in the database, so cell type and time point are left out; the donor was told from shared clones. The base sequence is TGTGCCAGCAGCGAAGGAGGGGGGAGCTCCTACGAGCAGTACTTC. Its product reads: CASSEGGGSSYEQYF.